This T cell receptor beta chain came from a study of CD8 T cells in ankylosing spondylitis. General study results and limits: Disease-linked clones were CD8+ and relatively rare in peripheral blood. Disease-linked clones reportedly showed significant enrichment in matched ankylosing spondylitis synovial fluid. One TCR beta motif, made up of eight highly homologous variants, appeared characteristic of ankylosing spondylitis blood. Past research had described some motif variants in reactive arthritis synovial fluid and blood.

This clonotype was recorded a few times. Its antigen remains unidentified. Quantitative molecular-barcoded 5'-RACE generated the TCR beta libraries. In TCRdb, the 5' RACE reads were re-called with MiXCR into one record per CDR3 protein. The sample has 350,000 to 550,000 distinct CDR3 sequences; more than 25% are singletons. The material sequenced was blood, either unsorted or a sorted T cell fraction (not recorded which). This receptor was obtained from a male donor with ankylosing spondylitis.

CDR3 region: CASSLLAGGSTDTQYF. The CDR3, as DNA: TGTGCCAGCAGCTTGCTTGCGGGAGGGAGCACAGATACGCAGTATTTT. The chain uses TRBV5-6 and TRBJ2-3, with 9 bases lining up with TRBD2. There are 16 residues in the CDR3. V lost 1 base to trimming and J lost 0 bases; unmatched junction nucleotides: 3. Germline V gene data show CDR1 as SGHDT and CDR2 as YYEEEE.